This section outlines one T cell receptor beta chain sequence together with its context. The CDR3 covers 16 residues. Germline CDR1 is SGHRS and CDR2 is YFSETQ. Only in-frame clones appear in the TCRdb table, and some are missing; sequencing was by immunoSEQ multiplex PCR. The sample holds over 100,000 clones; around 89% are singletons and the top ten take about 6%. These data come from a study of cytomegalovirus exposure and HLA in healthy donors. The sequence was obtained from a woman in her late teens or twenties in good health and CMV-seropositive. This chain links TRBV5-1 with TRBJ2-5; D may be TRBD1 (6 bases). The DNA end is a closer match to TRBJ2-7, so the J assignment may be wrong. Sequenced material: PBMCs. CDR3 sequence reads: CASSLGHRDMTYEQYF. CDR3 bases: TGCGCCAGCAGCTTGGGCCACCGGGACATGACCTACGAGCAGTACTTC.